This T cell receptor beta chain is drawn from a study of blood T cell repertoires in COVID-19. As for the study in general: Collection of acute and convalescent COVID-19 samples took place in the United States, Italy and Spain. Sources were T cells, B-cell-depleted T cells, or PBMCs; the material itself was cDNA or gDNA.

As originally analysed: Amplification with reference gene primers provided the estimates of nucleated cell counts. Produced via immunoSEQ multiplex PCR; TCRdb's table is partial and in-frame only. For V, J and clone size, that table is used; D and trimming come from the DNA. The sample consists of about 190,000 clones, just under 85% of them appearing once. Germline V gives CDR1 SQVTM, CDR2 ANQGSEA. V lost 6 bases and J lost 2; bases outside the gene matches: 1. This CDR3 is 12 amino acids long. The sample consisted of peripheral blood. V is TRBV29-1 and J is TRBJ1-2; the match to TRBD1 covers 9 bases. The sequence derives from a woman aged 70 to 79 with active or convalescent COVID-19. This chain's CDR3 is CSVGTGNYGYTF. For the CDR3, the DNA is TGCAGCGTCGGGACAGGGAACTATGGCTACACCTTC. The variable domain in full, completed from reference TRBV29-1 and TRBJ1-2, reads SAVISQKPSRDICQRGTSLTIQCQVDSQVTMMFWYRQQPGQSLTLIATANQGSEATYESGFVIDKFPISRPNLTFSTLTVSNMSPEDSSIYLCSVGTGNYGYTFGSGTRLTVV.